This T cell receptor beta chain is from a study of T cell responses to AZD1222 COVID-19 vaccine. General observations from the study: A mostly white British donor set with more females was recruited, and clonal diversity was possibly underestimated. Dominant at 160-218 and 743-854, vaccine-associated CD4 TCRs also spanned spike.

In the case of this clone: Its target is unknown.

V was pared by 7 bases and J by 8 bases, with 17 bases between. The germline V gene has CDR1 MNHEY and CDR2 SVGAGI. This CDR3 is built from 13 residues. TCRdb keeps only in-frame clones here, not all; method: immunoSEQ multiplex PCR. The repertoire consists of fewer than 200,000 clones, with roughly 92% occurring once and the leading ten covering about 1.6%. The chain employs TRBV6-5 and TRBJ1-2; no firm D call. The sample was peripheral blood, taken on day 0 of AZD1222 vaccination. The TCR sequence derives from an adult in good health. This CDR3 reads CASTVITLSGYTF. Written as DNA, the CDR3 is TGTGCCAGCACGGTAATAACGCTATCAGGCTACACCTTC.